The sequence of this T cell receptor beta chain was determined in a study of CD8+ T cells in alopecia areata. CDR1 and CDR2 (germline): WSHSY, SAAADI. V shed 7 bases, J shed 3 bases, and the junction held 3 bases outside the gene matches. The CDR3 is made up of 13 amino acids. Specified treatment: oral pan-JAK inhibitor, 5-10 mg twice daily. RNA was extracted and reverse transcribed into cDNA as the sequencing template. Here immunoSEQ multiplex PCR was the method, and the copy in TCRdb shows in-frame clones only, minus some. This sample yields around 290,000 clones, of which 58% are seen a single time; over 1.5% belongs to the top ten.

Sample: CD4+ T cells sorted from blood, taken at week 24, from a patient treated with tofacitinib. The sequence was obtained from a human donor with alopecia areata. The J gene is TRBJ2-3, the V gene TRBV10-2; 8 bases match TRBD2. In nucleotides, the CDR3 is TGCGCCAGCACGCCGGGGGGGACAGATACGCAGTATTTT. It specifies CASTPGGTDTQYF.